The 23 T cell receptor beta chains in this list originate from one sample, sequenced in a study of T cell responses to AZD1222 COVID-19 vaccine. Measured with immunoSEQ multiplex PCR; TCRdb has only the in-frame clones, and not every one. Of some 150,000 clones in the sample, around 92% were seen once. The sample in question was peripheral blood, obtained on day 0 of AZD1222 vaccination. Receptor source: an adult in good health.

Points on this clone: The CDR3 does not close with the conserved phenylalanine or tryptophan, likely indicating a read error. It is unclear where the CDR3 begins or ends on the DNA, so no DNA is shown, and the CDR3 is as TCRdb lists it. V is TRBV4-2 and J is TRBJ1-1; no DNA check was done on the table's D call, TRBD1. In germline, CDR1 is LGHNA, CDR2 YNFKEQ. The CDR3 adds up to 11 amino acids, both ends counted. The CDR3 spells CASSLLRGLDQ.

The CDR3 protein is CASSLAGGVVYQPQHF. Written as DNA, the CDR3 is TGTGCCAGCAGCTTAGCGGGGGGTGTAGTTTATCAGCCCCAGCATTTT. The chain couples TRBV7-2 to TRBJ1-5, with a tentative D call TRBD1 (5 bases). Germline lookup yields CDR1 SGHTA and CDR2 FQGNSA. The CDR3 has 16 amino acids. Between the trimmed V and J ends, which lost 0 bases and 5 bases, there was a span of 14 bases.

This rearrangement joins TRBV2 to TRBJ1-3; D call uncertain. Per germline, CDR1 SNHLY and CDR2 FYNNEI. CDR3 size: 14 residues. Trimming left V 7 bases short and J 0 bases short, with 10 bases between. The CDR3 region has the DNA TGTGCCAGCAATTCACTGCACTCTGGAAACACCATATATTTT. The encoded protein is CASNSLHSGNTIYF. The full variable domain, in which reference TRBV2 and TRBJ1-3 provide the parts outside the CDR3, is EPEVTQTPSHQVTQMGQEVILRCVPISNHLYFYWYRQILGQKVEFLVSFYNNEISEKSEIFDDQFSVERPDGSNFTLKIRSTKLEDSAMYFCASNSLHSGNTIYFGEGSWLTVV.

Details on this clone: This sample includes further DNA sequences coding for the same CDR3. CDR3 amino acids: CASSRGGNTEAFF. The CDR3 DNA reads TGTGCCAGCAGTCGGGGGGGGAACACTGAAGCTTTCTTT. The chain combines TRBV3-1 (or the pseudogene TRBV3-2) with TRBJ1-1, with D tentatively TRBD1 (5 bases). The CDR3 has 13 amino acids. V lost 6 bases to trimming and J lost 1 base, with 9 bases between them. Germline CDR1 is LGHDT and CDR2 is YNNKEL (reference sequence).

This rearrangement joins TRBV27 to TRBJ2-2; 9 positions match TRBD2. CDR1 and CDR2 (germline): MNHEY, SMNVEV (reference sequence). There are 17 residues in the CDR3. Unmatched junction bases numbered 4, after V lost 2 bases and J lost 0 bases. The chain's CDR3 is CASSLTRLAANTGELFF. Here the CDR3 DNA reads TGTGCCAGCAGTTTAACCCGACTAGCGGCGAACACCGGGGAGCTGTTTTTT.

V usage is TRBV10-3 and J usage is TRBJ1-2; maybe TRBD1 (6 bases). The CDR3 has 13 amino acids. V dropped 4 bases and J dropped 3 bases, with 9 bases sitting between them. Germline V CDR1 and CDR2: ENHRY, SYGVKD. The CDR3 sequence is CAISGDTDYGYTF. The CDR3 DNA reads TGTGCCATCAGTGGGGACACAGACTATGGCTACACCTTC.

The CDR3 protein is CASSLEPAANYGYTF. In nucleotides, the CDR3 is TGTGCCAGCAGCTTGGAGCCCGCAGCTAACTATGGCTACACCTTC. The chain recombines TRBV11-2 with TRBJ1-2; D gene ambiguous. Between the trimmed V and J ends, which lost 3 bases and 0 bases, there was a span of 11 bases. The CDR3 has 15 residues. From germline, CDR1 is SGHAT and CDR2 FQNNGV. The variable domain in full, completed from reference TRBV11-2 and TRBJ1-2, reads EAGVAQSPRYKIIEKRQSVAFWCNPISGHATLYWYQQILGQGPKLLIQFQNNGVVDDSQLPKDRFSAERLKGVDSTLKIQPAKLEDSAVYLCASSLEPAANYGYTFGSGTRLTVV.

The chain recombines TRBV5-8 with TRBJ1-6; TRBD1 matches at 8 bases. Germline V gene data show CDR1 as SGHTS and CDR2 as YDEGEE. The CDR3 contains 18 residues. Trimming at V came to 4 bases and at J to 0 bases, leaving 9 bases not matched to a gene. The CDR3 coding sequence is TGTGCCAGCAGCCCCGGACAGGGACGAGGCTCCTATAATTCACCCCTCCACTTT. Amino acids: CASSPGQGRGSYNSPLHF. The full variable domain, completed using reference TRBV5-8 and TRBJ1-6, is EAGVTQSPTHLIKTRGQQATLRCSPISGHTSVYWYQQALGLGLQFLLWYDEGEERNRGNFPPRFSGRQFPNYSSELNVNALELEDSALYLCASSPGQGRGSYNSPLHFGNGTRLTVT.

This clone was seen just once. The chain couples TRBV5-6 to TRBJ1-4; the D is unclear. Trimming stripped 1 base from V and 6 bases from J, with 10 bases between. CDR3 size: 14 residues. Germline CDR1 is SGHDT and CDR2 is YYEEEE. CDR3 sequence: CASSLSGKDEKLFF. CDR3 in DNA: TGTGCCAGCAGCTTGTCAGGTAAGGATGAAAAACTGTTTTTT.

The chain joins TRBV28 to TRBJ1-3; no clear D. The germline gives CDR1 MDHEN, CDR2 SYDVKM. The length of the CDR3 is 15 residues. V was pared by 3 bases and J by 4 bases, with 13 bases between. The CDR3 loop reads CASSFPNLSGNTIYF. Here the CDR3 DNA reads TGTGCCAGCAGTTTTCCCAATCTGTCCGGAAACACCATATATTTT.

The CDR3 is CASRLGQGDTDTQYF. The DNA of the CDR3 is TGTGCCAGCAGACTGGGACAGGGGGACACAGATACGCAGTATTTT. This chain joins TRBV28 and TRBJ2-3; 11 bases align to TRBD1. Germline V gene lookup returns CDR1 MDHEN and CDR2 SYDVKM. V lost 6 bases and J lost 2; bases outside the gene matches: 4. The CDR3 contains 15 residues. Based on the CDR3 plus reference TRBV28 and TRBJ2-3, the full variable domain is DVKVTQSSRYLVKRTGEKVFLECVQDMDHENMFWYRQDPGLGLRLIYFSYDVKMKEKGDIPEGYSVSREKKERFSLILESASTNQTSMYLCASRLGQGDTDTQYFGPGTRLTVL.

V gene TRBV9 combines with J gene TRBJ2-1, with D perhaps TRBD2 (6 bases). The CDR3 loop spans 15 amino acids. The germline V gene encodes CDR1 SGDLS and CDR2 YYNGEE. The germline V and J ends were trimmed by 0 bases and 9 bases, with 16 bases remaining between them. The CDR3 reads CASSVDLLAGTEQFF. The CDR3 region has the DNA TGTGCCAGCAGCGTAGATCTCCTTGCGGGGACTGAGCAGTTCTTC. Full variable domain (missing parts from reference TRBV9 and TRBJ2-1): DSGVTQTPKHLITATGQRVTLRCSPRSGDLSVYWYQQSLDQGLQFLIQYYNGEERAKGNILERFSAQQFPDLHSELNLSSLELGDSALYFCASSVDLLAGTEQFFGPGTRLTVL.

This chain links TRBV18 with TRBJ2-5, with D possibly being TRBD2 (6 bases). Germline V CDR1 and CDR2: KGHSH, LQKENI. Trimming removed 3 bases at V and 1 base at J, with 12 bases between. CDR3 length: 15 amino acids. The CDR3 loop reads CASSPRDSLQETQYF. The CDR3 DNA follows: TGTGCCAGCTCACCCCGGGACTCGCTCCAAGAGACCCAGTACTTC. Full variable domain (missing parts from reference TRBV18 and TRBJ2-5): NAGVMQNPRHLVRRRGQEARLRCSPMKGHSHVYWYRQLPEEGLKFMVYLQKENIIDESGMPKERFSAEFPKEGPSILRIQQVVRGDSAAYFCASSPRDSLQETQYFGPGTRLLVL.

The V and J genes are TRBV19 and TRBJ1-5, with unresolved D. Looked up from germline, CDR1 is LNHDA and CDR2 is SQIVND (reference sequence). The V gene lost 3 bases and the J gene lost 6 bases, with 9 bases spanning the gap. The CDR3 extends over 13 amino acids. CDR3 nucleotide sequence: TGTGCCAGTAGTATGTCTTTGTTTCAGCCCCAGCATTTT. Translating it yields CASSMSLFQPQHF. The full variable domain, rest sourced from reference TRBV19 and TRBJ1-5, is DGGITQSPKYLFRKEGQNVTLSCEQNLNHDAMYWYRQDPGQGLRLIYYSQIVNDFQKGDIAEGYSVSREKKESFPLTVTSAQKNPTAFYLCASSMSLFQPQHFGDGTRLSIL.

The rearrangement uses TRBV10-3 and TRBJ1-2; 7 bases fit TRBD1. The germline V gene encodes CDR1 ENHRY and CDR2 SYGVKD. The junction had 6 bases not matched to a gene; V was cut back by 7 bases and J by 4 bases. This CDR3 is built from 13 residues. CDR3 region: CAITQDRPYGYTF. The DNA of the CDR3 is TGTGCCATCACCCAGGACAGGCCCTATGGCTACACCTTC.

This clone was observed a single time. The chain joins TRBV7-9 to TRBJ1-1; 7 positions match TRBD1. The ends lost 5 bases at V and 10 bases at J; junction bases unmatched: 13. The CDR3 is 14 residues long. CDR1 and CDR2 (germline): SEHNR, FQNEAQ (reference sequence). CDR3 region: CASSPEQGRGGAFF. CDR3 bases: TGTGCCAGCAGCCCCGAACAGGGGCGCGGGGGAGCTTTCTTT. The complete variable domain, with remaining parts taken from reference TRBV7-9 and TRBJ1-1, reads DTGVSQNPRHKITKRGQNVTFRCDPISEHNRLYWYRQTLGQGPEFLTYFQNEAQLEKSRLLSDRFSAERPKGSFSTLEIQRTEQGDSAMYLCASSPEQGRGGAFFGQGTRLTVV.

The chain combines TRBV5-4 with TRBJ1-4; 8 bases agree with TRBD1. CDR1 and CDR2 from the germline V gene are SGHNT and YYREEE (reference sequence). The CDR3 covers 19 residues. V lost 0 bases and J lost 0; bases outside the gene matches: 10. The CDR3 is CASSLAKGQGAPTNEKLFF. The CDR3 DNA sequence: TGTGCCAGCAGCTTGGCCAAGGGGCAGGGGGCTCCAACTAATGAAAAACTGTTTTTT.

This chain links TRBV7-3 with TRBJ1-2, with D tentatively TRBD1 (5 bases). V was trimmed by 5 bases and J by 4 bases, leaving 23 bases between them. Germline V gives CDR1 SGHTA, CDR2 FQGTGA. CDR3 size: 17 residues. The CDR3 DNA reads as TGTGCCAGCAGCCCAAGTGTGAGGACAAGGGACTCCTATGGCTACACCTTC. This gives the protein CASSPSVRTRDSYGYTF.

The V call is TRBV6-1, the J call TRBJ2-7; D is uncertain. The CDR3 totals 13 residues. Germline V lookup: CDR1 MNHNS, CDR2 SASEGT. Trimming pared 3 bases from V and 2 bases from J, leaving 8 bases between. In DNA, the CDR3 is TGTGCCAGCAGTGAGGCTCCTACCTACGAGCAGTACTTC. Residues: CASSEAPTYEQYF.

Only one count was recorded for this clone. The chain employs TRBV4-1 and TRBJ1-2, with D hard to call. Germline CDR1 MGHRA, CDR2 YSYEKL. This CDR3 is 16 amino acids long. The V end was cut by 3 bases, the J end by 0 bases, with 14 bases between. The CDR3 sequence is CASSHYFRAANYGYTF. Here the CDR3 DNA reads TGCGCCAGCAGCCATTACTTTAGAGCGGCTAACTATGGCTACACCTTC.

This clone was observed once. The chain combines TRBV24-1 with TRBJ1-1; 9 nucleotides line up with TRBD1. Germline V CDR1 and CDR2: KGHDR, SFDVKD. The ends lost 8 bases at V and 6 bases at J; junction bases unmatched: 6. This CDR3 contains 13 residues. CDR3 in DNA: TGTGCCACCACGACAGGGGGAAGGGCTGAAGCTTTCTTT. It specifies CATTTGGRAEAFF.

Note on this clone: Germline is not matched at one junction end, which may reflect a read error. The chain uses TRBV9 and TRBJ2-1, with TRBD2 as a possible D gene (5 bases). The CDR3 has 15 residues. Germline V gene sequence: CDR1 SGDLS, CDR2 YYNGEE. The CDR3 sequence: CASSTSLQPEGEKFF. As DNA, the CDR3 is TGTGCCAGCAGCACATCTTTACAACCTGAGGGTGAGAAGTTCTTC.

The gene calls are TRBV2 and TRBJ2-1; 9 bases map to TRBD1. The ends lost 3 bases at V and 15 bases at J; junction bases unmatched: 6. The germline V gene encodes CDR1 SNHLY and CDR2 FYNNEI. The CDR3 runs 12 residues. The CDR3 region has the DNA TGTGCCAGCAGTGACGACGGGACAGGGCTGTTCTTC. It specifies CASSDDGTGLFF.